This record concerns one T cell receptor (beta chain) sequence. The source of the sample is a study of PD-L1 blockade in urothelial cancer. Assay used: immunoSEQ multiplex PCR; TCRdb lists only in-frame clones, some missing. The top ten hold approximately 31% of the sample, which has about 26,000 clones, 75% to 90% seen once. There are 15 residues in the CDR3. V lost 6 bases, J lost 0 bases, and 12 bases lay in between. CDR1 MNHNY and CDR2 SVGAGI come from the germline V gene (reference sequence). V usage is TRBV6-6 and J usage is TRBJ1-5; perhaps TRBD1 as D (5 bases). The receptor comes from a man in his sixties with urothelial cancer. This sample comprised PBMCs, obtained around atezolizumab (anti-PD-L1) treatment. Written as DNA, the CDR3 is TGTGCCAGCAGGGCCCAGGGTGATAGCAATCAGCCCCAGCATTTT. Protein sequence: CASRAQGDSNQPQHF.